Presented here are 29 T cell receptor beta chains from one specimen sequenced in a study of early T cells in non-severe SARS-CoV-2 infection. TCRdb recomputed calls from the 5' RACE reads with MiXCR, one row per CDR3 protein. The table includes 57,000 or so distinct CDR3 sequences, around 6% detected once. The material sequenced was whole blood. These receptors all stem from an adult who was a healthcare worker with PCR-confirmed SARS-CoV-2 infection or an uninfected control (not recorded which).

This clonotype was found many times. Written as DNA, the CDR3 is TGTGCCAGCAGCTTAGCGGCAGGCCGAGGATCTTCACCCCTCCACTTT. This gives the protein CASSLAAGRGSSPLHF. The chain couples TRBV7-9 to TRBJ1-6; D unresolved. Germline assignment: CDR1 SEHNR and CDR2 FQNEAQ (reference sequence). Trimming removed 0 bases from V and 9 bases from J, with 15 bases in between. The CDR3 spans 16 residues.

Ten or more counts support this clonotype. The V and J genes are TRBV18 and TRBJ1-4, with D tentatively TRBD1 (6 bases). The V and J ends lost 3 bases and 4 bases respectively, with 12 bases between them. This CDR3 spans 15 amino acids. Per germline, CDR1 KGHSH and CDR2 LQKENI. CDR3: CASSPGAGRNEKLFF. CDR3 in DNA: TGTGCCAGCTCACCGGGGGCAGGGCGTAATGAAAAACTGTTTTTT.

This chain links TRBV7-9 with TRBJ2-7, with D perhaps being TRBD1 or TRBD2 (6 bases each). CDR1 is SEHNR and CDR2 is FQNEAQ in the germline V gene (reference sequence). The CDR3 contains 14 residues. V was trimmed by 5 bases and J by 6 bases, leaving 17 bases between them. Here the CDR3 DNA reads TGTGCCAGCAGCGAAACAGGGAGGTACAGCGAGCAGTACTTC. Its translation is CASSETGRYSEQYF.

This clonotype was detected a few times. DNA of the CDR3: TGTGCCAGCCGGCCCTTGGGGCAGGGGAACACTGAAGCTTTCTTT. Translation gives CASRPLGQGNTEAFF. The chain recombines TRBV18 with TRBJ1-1; maybe TRBD1 (5 bases). The ends were cut back, 8 bases at V and 1 base at J, with 17 bases in the middle. The CDR3 contains 15 residues. Germline V lookup: CDR1 KGHSH, CDR2 LQKENI.

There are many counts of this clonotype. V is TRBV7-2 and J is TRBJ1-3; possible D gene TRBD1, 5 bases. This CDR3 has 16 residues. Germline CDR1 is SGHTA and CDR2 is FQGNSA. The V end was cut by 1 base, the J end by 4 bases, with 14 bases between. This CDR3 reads CASSLVTGVGGNTIYF. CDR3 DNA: TGTGCCAGCAGCTTAGTGACGGGGGTCGGCGGAAACACCATATATTTT.

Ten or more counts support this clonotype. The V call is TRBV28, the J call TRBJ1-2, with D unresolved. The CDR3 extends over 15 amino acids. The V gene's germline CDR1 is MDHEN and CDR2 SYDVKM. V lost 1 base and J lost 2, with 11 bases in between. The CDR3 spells CASSLFPGWNYGYTF. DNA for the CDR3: TGTGCCAGCAGTTTATTTCCAGGATGGAACTATGGCTACACCTTC.

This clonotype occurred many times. The CDR3 DNA sequence: TGCGCCAGCAGCGGGGACTGGAGCTCTGGGGCCAACGTCCTGACTTTC. It is translated as CASSGDWSSGANVLTF. The chain links TRBV5-1 to TRBJ2-6; D possibly corresponds to TRBD2 (6 bases). With 4 bases removed from V and 0 bases from J, the gap between germline ends came to 11 bases. The germline V gene has CDR1 SGHRS and CDR2 YFSETQ. This CDR3 spans 16 amino acids.

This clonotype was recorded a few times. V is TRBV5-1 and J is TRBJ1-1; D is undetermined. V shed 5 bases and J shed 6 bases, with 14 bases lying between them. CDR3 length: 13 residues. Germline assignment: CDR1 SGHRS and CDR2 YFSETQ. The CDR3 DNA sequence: TGCGCCAGCAGTTCAGCCGGAGCGCCTGAAGCTTTCTTT. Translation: CASSSAGAPEAFF.

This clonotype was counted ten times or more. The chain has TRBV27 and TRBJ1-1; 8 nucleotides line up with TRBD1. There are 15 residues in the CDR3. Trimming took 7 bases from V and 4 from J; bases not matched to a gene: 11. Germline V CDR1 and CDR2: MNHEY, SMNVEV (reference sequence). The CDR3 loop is CASTLGQGRSTEAFF. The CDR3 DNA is TGTGCCAGCACCCTAGGACAGGGAAGGTCCACTGAAGCTTTCTTT.

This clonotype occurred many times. CDR3 DNA sequence: TGTGCCAGCAGTTTCGGGACAGGGTCCCCAGTGCAGTACTTC. This sequence encodes CASSFGTGSPVQYF. The rearrangement links TRBV27 to TRBJ2-7; 9 nucleotides agree with TRBD1. V was pared by 3 bases and J by 9 bases, with 9 bases of the junction left unmatched. The CDR3 loop spans 14 amino acids. The germline V gene encodes CDR1 MNHEY and CDR2 SMNVEV (reference sequence).

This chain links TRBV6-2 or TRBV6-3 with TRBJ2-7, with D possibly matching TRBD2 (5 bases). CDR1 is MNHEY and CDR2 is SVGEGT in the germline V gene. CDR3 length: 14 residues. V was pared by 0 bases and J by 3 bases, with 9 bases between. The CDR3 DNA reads TGTGCCAGCAGTTACTCACCGGGGTACTACGAGCAGTACTTC. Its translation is CASSYSPGYYEQYF.

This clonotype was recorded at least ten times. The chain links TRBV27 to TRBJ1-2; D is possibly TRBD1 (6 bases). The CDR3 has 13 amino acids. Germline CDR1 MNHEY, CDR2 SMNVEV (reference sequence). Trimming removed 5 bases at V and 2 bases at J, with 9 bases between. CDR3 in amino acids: CASSRQENYGYTF. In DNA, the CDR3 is TGTGCCAGCAGTCGACAGGAAAACTATGGCTACACCTTC.

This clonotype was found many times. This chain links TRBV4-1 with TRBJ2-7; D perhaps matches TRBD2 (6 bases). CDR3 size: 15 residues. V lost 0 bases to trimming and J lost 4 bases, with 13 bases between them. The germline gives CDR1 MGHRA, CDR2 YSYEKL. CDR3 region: CASSQDSSRGYEQYF. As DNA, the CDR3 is TGCGCCAGCAGCCAAGATTCTAGTCGGGGGTACGAGCAGTACTTC.

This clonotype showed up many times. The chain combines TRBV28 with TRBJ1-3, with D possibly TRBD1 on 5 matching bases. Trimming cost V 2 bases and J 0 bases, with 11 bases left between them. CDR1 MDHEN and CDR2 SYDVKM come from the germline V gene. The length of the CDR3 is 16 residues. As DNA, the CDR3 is TGTGCCAGCAGTTTAAGAGAGGGGCTCTCTGGAAACACCATATATTTT. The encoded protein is CASSLREGLSGNTIYF. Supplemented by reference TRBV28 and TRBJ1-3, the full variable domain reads DVKVTQSSRYLVKRTGEKVFLECVQDMDHENMFWYRQDPGLGLRLIYFSYDVKMKEKGDIPEGYSVSREKKERFSLILESASTNQTSMYLCASSLREGLSGNTIYFGEGSWLTVV.

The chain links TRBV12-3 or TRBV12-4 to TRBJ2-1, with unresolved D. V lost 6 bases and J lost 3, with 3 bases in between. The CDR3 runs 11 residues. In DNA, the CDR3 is TGTGCCAGCAGCCGCTACAATGAGCAGTTCTTC. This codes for CASSRYNEQFF.

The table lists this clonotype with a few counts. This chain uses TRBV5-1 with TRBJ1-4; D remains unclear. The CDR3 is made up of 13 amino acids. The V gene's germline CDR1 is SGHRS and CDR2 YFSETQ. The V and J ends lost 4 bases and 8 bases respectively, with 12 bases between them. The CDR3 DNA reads TGCGCCAGCAGCGCCGTTCCCGGCGAAAAACTGTTTTTT. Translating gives CASSAVPGEKLFF.

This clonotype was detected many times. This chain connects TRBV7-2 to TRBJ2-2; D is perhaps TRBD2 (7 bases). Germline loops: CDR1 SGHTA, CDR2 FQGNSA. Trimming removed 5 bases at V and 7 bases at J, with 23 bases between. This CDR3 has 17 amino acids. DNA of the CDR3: TGTGCCAGCAGCCCACTAAGGGGGGGCGGTGGTGGCGGGGAGCTGTTTTTT. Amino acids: CASSPLRGGGGGGELFF.

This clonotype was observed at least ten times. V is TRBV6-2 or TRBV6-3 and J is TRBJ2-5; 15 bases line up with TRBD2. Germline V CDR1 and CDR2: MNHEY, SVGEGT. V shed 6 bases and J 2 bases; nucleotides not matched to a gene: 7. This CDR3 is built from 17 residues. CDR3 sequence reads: CASRRPGLAGGQETQYF. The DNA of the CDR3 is TGTGCCAGCAGGAGACCGGGACTAGCGGGGGGTCAAGAGACCCAGTACTTC.

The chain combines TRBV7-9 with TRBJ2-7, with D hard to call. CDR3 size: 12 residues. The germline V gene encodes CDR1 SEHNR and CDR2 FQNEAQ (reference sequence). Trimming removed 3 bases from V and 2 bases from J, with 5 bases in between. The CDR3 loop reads CASSFSTYEQYF. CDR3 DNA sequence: TGTGCCAGCAGCTTTTCCACCTACGAGCAGTACTTC.

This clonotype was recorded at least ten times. For the CDR3, the DNA is TGTGCCAGCAGTGAGCGGACAGGGACTGAGCGAAACACCATATATTTT. Its protein product is CASSERTGTERNTIYF. This chain links TRBV2 with TRBJ1-3; TRBD1 matches at 8 bases. CDR3 length: 16 residues. V gave up 3 bases and J gave up 5 bases; unmatched junction bases: 9. Per germline, CDR1 SNHLY and CDR2 FYNNEI.

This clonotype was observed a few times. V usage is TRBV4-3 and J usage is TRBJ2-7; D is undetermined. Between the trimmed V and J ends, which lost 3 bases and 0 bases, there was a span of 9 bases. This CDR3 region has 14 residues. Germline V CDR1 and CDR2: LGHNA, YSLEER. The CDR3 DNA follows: TGCGCCAGCAGCCACGGAAGACCCTCCTACGAGCAGTACTTC. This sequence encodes CASSHGRPSYEQYF.

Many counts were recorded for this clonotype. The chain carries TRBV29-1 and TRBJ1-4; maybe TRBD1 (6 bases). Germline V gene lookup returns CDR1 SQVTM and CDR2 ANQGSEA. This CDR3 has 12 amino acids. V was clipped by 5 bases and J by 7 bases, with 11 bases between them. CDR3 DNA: TGCAGCGTTTCAGGGGAGGGTGAAAAACTGTTTTTT. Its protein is CSVSGEGEKLFF. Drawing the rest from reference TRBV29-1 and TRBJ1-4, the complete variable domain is SAVISQKPSRDICQRGTSLTIQCQVDSQVTMMFWYRQQPGQSLTLIATANQGSEATYESGFVIDKFPISRPNLTFSTLTVSNMSPEDSSIYLCSVSGEGEKLFFGSGTQLSVL.

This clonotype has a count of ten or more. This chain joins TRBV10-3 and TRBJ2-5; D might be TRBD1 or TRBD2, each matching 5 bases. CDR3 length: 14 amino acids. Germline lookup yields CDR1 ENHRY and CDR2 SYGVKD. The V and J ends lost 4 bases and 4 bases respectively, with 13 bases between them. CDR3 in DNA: TGTGCCATCAGTGTCTCAGGGAGCATAGAGACCCAGTACTTC. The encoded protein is CAISVSGSIETQYF.

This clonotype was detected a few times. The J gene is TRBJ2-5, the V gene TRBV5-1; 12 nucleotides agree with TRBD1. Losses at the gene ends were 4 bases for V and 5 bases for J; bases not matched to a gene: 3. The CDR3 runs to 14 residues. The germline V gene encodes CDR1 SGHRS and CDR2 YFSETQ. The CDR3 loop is CASSGTGGAETQYF. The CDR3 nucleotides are TGCGCCAGCAGCGGGACAGGGGGCGCGGAGACCCAGTACTTC.

The CDR3 nucleotides read TGTGCCAGCAGATCTTCCCTAGGTCGGAAGCAGTTCTTC. Residues: CASRSSLGRKQFF. The chain carries TRBV12-3 or TRBV12-4 and TRBJ2-1, with no clear D. V dropped 6 bases and J dropped 11 bases, with 17 bases sitting between them. The CDR3 has 13 residues.

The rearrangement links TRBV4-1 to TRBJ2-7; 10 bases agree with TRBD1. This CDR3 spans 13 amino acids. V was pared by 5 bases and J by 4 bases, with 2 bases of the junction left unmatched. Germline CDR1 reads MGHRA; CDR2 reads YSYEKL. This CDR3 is CASSWDRGYEQYF. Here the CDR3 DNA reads TGCGCCAGCAGCTGGGACAGGGGTTACGAGCAGTACTTC.

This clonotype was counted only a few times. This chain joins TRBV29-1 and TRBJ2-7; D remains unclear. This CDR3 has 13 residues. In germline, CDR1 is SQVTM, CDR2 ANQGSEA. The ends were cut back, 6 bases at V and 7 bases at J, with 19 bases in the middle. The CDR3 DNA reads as TGCAGCGTAGAACTTGGACCCAGGAGAGAGCAGTACTTC. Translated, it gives CSVELGPRREQYF.

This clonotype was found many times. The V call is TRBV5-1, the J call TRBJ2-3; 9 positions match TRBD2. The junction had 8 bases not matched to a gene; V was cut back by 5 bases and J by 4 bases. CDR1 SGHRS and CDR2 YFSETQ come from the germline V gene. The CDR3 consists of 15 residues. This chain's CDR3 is CASRGGGGAPDTQYF. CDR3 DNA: TGCGCCAGCAGGGGTGGCGGGGGGGCTCCAGATACGCAGTATTTT. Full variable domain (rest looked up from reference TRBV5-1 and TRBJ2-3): KAGVTQTPRYLIKTRGQQVTLSCSPISGHRSVSWYQQTPGQGLQFLFEYFSETQRNKGNFPGRFSGRQFSNSRSEMNVSTLELGDSALYLCASRGGGGAPDTQYFGPGTRLTVL.

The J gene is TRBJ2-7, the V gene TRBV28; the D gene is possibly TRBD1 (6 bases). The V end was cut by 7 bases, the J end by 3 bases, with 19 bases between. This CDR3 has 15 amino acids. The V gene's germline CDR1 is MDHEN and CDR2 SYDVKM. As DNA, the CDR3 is TGTGCCAGCACGCCCGTAGGGACACTAAACTACGAGCAGTACTTC. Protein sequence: CASTPVGTLNYEQYF.